The 2 T cell receptor beta chains in this list originate from one sample, sequenced in a study of regulatory T cells in long-lasting Graves disease. Described time point: newly diagnosed GD, antithyroid drugs for less than 3 months. Making the TCR library involved RNA that had been extracted from PBMCs. CDR3-region Arm-PCR and iRepertoire HTBI primers produced the TCR beta libraries. TCRdb analysed the multiplex PCR reads with MiXCR anew, one entry per CDR3 protein. The sample records roughly 510,000 distinct CDR3 sequences, about 16% being singletons. This same sample was also part of a study on T cells in Graves' hyperthyroidism and ophthalmopathy.

This sample comprised peripheral blood mononuclear cells (PBMCs), obtained at new diagnosis, from a patient treated with antithyroid drugs. All receptors derive from a man younger than 35 with Graves disease.

This clonotype was recorded many times. The chain combines TRBV28 with TRBJ2-3; possible D gene TRBD1, 6 bases. The length of the CDR3 is 14 residues. Germline assignment: CDR1 MDHEN and CDR2 SYDVKM. V was pared by 4 bases and J by 5 bases, with 13 bases between. The CDR3 loop reads CASSSMGAGDTQYF. CDR3 nucleotide sequence: TGTGCCAGCAGTTCCATGGGGGCAGGAGATACGCAGTATTTT. Full variable domain (remainder filled in from reference TRBV28 and TRBJ2-3): DVKVTQSSRYLVKRTGEKVFLECVQDMDHENMFWYRQDPGLGLRLIYFSYDVKMKEKGDIPEGYSVSREKKERFSLILESASTNQTSMYLCASSSMGAGDTQYFGPGTRLTVL.

The chain employs TRBV20-1 and TRBJ2-1; 7 bases map to TRBD1. Germline V lookup: CDR1 DFQATT, CDR2 SNEGSKA (reference sequence). The CDR3 is 11 amino acids. Trimming at V came to 4 bases and at J to 8 bases, leaving 2 bases not matched to a gene. Here the CDR3 reads CSAKDRYEQFF. The CDR3 nucleotides are TGCAGTGCTAAGGACAGGTATGAGCAGTTCTTC.